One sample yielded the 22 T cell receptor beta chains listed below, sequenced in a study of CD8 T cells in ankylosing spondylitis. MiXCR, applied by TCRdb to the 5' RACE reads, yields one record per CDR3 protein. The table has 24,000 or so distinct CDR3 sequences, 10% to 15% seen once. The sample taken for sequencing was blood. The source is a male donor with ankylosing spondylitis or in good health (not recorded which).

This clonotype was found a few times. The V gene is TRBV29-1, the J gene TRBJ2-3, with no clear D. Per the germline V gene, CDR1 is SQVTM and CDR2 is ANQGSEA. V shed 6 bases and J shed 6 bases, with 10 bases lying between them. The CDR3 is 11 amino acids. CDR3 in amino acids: CSVRARDTQYF. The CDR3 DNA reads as TGCAGCGTCCGAGCACGCGATACGCAGTATTTT.

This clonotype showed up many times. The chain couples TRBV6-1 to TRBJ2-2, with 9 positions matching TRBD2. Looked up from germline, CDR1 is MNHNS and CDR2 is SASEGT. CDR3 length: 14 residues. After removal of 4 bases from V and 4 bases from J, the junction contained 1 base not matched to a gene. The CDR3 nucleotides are TGTGCCAGCAGTGGGGGACTAGCCACCGGGGAGCTGTTTTTT. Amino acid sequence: CASSGGLATGELFF.

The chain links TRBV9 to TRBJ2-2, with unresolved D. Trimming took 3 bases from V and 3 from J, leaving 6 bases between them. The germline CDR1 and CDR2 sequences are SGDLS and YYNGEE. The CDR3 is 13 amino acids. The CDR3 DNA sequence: TGTGCCAGCAGCGAAGCAGACACCGGGGAGCTGTTTTTT. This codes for CASSEADTGELFF.

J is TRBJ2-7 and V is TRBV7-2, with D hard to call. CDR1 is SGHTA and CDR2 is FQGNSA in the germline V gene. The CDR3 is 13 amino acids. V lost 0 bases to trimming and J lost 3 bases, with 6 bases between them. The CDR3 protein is CASSLAPNYEQYF. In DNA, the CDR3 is TGTGCCAGCAGCTTAGCCCCCAACTACGAGCAGTACTTC.

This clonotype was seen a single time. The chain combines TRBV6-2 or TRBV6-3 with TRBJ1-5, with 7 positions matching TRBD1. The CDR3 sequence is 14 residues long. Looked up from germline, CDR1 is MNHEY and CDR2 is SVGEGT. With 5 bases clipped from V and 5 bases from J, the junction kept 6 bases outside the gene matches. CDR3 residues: CASSHRDRYQPQHF. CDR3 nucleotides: TGTGCCAGCAGTCACCGGGACAGATATCAGCCCCAGCATTTT.

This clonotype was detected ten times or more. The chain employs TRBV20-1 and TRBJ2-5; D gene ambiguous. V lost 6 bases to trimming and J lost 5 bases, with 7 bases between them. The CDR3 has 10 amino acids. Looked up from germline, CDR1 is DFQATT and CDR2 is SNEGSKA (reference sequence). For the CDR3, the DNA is TGCAGTGCCGGGTCGGAGACCCAGTACTTC. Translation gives CSAGSETQYF.

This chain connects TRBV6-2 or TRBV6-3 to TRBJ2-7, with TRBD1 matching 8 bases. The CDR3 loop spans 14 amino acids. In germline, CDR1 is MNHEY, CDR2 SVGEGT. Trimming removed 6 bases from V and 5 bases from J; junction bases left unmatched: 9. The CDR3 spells CASRGQGAGNEQYF. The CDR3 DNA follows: TGTGCCAGCAGAGGCCAGGGGGCTGGGAACGAGCAGTACTTC.

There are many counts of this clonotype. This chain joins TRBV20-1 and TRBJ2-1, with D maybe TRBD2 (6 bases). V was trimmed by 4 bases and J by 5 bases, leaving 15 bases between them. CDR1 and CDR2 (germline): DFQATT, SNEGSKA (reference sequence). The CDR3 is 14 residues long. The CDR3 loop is CSAMGEAGHNEQFF. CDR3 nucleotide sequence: TGCAGTGCTATGGGGGAGGCCGGCCACAATGAGCAGTTCTTC.

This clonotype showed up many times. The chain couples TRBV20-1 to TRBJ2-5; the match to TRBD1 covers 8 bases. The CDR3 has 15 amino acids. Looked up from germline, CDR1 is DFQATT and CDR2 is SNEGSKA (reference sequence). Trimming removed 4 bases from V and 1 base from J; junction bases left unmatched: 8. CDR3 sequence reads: CSANRGQGTQETQYF. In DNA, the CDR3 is TGCAGTGCTAATAGAGGACAGGGAACCCAAGAGACCCAGTACTTC.

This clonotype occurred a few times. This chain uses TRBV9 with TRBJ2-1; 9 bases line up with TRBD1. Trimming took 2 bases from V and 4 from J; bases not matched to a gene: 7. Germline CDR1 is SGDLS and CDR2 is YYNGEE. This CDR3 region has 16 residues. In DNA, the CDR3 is TGTGCCAGCAGCGTGGGGGCCGGGACAGGGTACAATGAGCAGTTCTTC. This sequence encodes CASSVGAGTGYNEQFF. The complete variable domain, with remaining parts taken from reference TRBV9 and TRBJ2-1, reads DSGVTQTPKHLITATGQRVTLRCSPRSGDLSVYWYQQSLDQGLQFLIQYYNGEERAKGNILERFSAQQFPDLHSELNLSSLELGDSALYFCASSVGAGTGYNEQFFGPGTRLTVL.

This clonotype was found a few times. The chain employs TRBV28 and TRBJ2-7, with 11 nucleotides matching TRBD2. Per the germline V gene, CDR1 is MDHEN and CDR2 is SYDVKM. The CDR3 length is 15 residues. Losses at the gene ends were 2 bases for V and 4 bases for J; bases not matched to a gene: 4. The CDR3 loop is CASSLMLAGGYEQYF. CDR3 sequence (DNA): TGTGCCAGCAGTTTAATGCTAGCGGGAGGATACGAGCAGTACTTC. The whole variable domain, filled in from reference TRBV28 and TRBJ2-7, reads DVKVTQSSRYLVKRTGEKVFLECVQDMDHENMFWYRQDPGLGLRLIYFSYDVKMKEKGDIPEGYSVSREKKERFSLILESASTNQTSMYLCASSLMLAGGYEQYFGPGTRLTVT.

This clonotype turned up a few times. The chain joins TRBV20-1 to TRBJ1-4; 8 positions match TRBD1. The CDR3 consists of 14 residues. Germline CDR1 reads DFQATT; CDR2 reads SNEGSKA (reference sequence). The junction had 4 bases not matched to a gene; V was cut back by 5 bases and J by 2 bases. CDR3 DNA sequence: TGCAGTGCTGCTCGACAGGGGACTAATGAAAAACTGTTTTTT. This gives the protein CSAARQGTNEKLFF.

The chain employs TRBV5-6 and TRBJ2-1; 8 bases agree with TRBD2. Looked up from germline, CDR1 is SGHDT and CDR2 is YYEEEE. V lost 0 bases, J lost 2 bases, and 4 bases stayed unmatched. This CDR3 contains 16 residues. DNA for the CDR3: TGTGCCAGCAGCTTGGGAACGGGAGGGGCCTACAATGAGCAGTTCTTC. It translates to CASSLGTGGAYNEQFF.

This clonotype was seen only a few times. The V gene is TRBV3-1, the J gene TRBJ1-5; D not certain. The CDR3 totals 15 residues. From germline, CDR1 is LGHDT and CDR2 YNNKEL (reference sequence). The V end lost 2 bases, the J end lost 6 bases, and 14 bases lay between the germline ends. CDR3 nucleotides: TGTGCCAGCAGCCAAAGCCTCGCGGTAGGTCAGCCCCAGCATTTT. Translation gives CASSQSLAVGQPQHF. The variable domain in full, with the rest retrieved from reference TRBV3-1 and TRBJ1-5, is DTAVSQTPKYLVTQMGNDKSIKCEQNLGHDTMYWYKQDSKKFLKIMFSYNNKELIINETVPNRFSPKSPDKAHLNLHINSLELGDSAVYFCASSQSLAVGQPQHFGDGTRLSIL.

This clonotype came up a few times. The chain's CDR3 is CASRPRLSTSLKQYV. The CDR3 DNA follows: TGTGCCAGCAGACCCCGACTCTCTACGAGTTTAAAGCAGTACGTC. The chain carries TRBV21-1 and TRBJ2-7. TRBV21-1 is a recognized pseudogene. CDR3 size: 15 residues.

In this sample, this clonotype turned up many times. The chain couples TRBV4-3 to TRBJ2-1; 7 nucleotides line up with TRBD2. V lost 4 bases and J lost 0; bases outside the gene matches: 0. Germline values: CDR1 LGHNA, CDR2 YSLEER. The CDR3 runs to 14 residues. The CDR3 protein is CASSRDYSYNEQFF. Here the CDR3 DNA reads TGCGCCAGCAGCCGGGACTACTCCTACAATGAGCAGTTCTTC.

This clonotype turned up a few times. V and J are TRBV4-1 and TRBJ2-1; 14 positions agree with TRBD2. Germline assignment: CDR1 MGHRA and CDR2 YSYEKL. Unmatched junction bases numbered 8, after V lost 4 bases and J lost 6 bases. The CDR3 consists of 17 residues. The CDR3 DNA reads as TGCGCCAGCAGCCTTGGGACTAGCGGGAGCAGGGGCAATGAGCAGTTCTTC. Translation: CASSLGTSGSRGNEQFF.

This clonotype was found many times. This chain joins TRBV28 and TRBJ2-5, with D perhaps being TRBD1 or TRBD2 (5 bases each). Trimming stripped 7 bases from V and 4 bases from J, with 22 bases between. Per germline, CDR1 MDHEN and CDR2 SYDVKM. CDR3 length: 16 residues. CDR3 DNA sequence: TGTGCCAGCACCCGGCTCCCCAGATCGGGGCGAGAGACCCAGTACTTC. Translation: CASTRLPRSGRETQYF.

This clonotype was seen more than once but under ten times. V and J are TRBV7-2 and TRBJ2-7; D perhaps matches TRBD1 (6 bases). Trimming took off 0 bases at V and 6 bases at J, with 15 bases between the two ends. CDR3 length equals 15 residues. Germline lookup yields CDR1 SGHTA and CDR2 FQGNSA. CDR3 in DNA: TGTGCCAGCAGCTTAGCGCAGGCAGGGGAAAGCGAGCAGTACTTC. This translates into CASSLAQAGESEQYF.

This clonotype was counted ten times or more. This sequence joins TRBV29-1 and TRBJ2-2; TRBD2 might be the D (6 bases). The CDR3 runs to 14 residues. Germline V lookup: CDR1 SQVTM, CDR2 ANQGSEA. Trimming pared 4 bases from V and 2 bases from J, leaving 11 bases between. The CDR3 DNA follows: TGCAGCGTTGGGGGGGTCAGTAACACCGGGGAGCTGTTTTTT. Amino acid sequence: CSVGGVSNTGELFF.

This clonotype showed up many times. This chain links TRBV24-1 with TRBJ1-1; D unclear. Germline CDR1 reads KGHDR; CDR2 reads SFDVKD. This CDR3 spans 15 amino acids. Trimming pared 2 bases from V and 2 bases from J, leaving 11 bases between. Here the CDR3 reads CATSDSSGVNTEAFF. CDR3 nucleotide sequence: TGTGCCACCAGTGATTCGTCCGGGGTTAACACTGAAGCTTTCTTT.

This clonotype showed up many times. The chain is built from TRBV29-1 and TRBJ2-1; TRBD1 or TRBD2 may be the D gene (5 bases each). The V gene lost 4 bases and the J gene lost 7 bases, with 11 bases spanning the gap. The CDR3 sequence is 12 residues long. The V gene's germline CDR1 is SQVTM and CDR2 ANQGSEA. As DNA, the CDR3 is TGCAGCGTTGGAGCCTGGGGGAATGAGCAGTTCTTC. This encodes CSVGAWGNEQFF.